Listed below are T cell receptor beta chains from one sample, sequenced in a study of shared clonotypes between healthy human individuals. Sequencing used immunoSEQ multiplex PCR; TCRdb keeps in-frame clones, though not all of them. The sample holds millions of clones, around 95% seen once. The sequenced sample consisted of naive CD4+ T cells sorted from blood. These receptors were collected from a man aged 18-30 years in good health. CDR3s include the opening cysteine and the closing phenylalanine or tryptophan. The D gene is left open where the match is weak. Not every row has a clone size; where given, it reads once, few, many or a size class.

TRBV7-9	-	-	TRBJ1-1	TGTGCCAGCAGCCATTCGAGGGCCAAACTTCCGAACACTGAAGCTTTCTTT	CASSHSRAKLPNTEAFF
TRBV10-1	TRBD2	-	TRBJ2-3	TGCGCCAGCAGCCAGCGGGAGCCGGGTACGCAGTATTTT	CASSQREPGTQYF
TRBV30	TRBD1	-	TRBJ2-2	TGTGCCTGGAATCTCTGGGACAGGGGGCGTACCGGGGAGCTGTTTTTT	CAWNLWDRGRTGELFF
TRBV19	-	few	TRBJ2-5	TGTGCCAGTAGTATTAGGGAGACCCAGTACTTC	CASSIRETQYF
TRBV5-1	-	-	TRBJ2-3	TGCGCCAGCAGCTTGGAGGCGTATAGCACAGATACGCAGTATTTT	CASSLEAYSTDTQYF
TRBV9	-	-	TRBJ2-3	TGTGCCAGCAGCCCGACCACGGATACGCAGTATTTT	CASSPTTDTQYF
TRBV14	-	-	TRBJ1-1	TGTGCCAGCAGGGGTGGTGAATTTGGTCCCCTGAACACTGAAGCTTTCTTT	CASRGGEFGPLNTEAFF
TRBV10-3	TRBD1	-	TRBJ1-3	TGTGCCATCAGTGAGTGGGGGACAGGGTTCGGAGGAAACACCATATATTTT	CAISEWGTGFGGNTIYF
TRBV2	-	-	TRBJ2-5	TGTGCCAGCAGTGTAGAGTGGATCCAAGAGACCCAGTACTTC	CASSVEWIQETQYF
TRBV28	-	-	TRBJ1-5	TGTGCCAGCCTCGGGGCAGGGGAACATCAGCCCCAGCATTTT	CASLGAGEHQPQHF
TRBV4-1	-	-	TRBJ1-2	TGCGCCAGCAGCTCCCCCGACAGGTTTGGTGGCTACACCTTC	CASSSPDRFGGYTF
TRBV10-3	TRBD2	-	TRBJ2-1	TGTGCCATACGAACCGGGACTAGCGGGTCTTACAATGAGCAGTTCTTC	CAIRTGTSGSYNEQFF
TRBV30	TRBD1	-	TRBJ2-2	TGTGCCGCGCAGGAGGACAGGGTGAACACCGGGGAGCTGTTTTTT	CAAQEDRVNTGELFF
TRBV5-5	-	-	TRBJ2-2	TGTGCCAGCAGCTTGGTGAGGCAGAACACCGGGGAGCTGTTTTTT	CASSLVRQNTGELFF
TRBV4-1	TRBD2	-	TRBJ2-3	TGCGCCGCCTCAAGGGTGCGGGGGGACACAGATACGCAGTATTTT	CAASRVRGDTDTQYF
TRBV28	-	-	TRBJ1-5	TGTGCCAGCAGCCGGGGAGGGGCTGGGCAGCCCCAGCATTTT	CASSRGGAGQPQHF
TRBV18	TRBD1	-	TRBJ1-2	TGTGCCAGCTCACCATCGCAGGGGGAGGGCTACACCTTC	CASSPSQGEGYTF
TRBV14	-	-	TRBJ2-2	TGTGCCAGCAGCCAAGTCACAGGGAGAGTTGGCGGGGAGCTGTTTTTT	CASSQVTGRVGGELFF
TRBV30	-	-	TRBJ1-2	TGTGCCTGGAGTGTCGGTCCCGGCTACACCTTC	CAWSVGPGYTF
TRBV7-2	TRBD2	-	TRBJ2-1	TGTGCCAGCAGCTTAGGAGCGGGGGGTTACAATGAGCAGTTCTTC	CASSLGAGGYNEQFF
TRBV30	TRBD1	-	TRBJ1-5	TGTGCCTGGAGTCCCCCTCGGACAGGGGGTAATCAGCCCCAGCATTTT	CAWSPPRTGGNQPQHF
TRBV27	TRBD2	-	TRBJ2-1	TGTGCCAGCACTGTTAACCTAGCGGGAGCCTACAATGAGCAGTTCTTC	CASTVNLAGAYNEQFF
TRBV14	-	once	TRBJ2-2	TGTGCCAGCAGCCAAGACTACGGGAGAGACAGGGAGCTGTTTTTT	CASSQDYGRDRELFF
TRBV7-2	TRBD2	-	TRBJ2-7	TGTGCCAGCAGCCGTAGCAAAACTAGCGGGAGGGCCTACGAGCAGTACTTC	CASSRSKTSGRAYEQYF
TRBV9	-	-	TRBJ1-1	TGTGCCAGCAGCTCACATGGGGGGCGCGGGGCTTTCTTT	CASSSHGGRGAFF
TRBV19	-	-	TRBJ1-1	TGTGCCAGTAGTATATGGGGTAGCACTGAAGCTTTCTTT	CASSIWGSTEAFF
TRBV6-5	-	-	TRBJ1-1	TGTGCCAGCAGTCGAGGGACGGGCAACACTGAAGCTTTCTTT	CASSRGTGNTEAFF
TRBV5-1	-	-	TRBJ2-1	TGCGCCAGCAGCACCGGCCCGGGGTCTTGGGATGAGCAGTTCTTC	CASSTGPGSWDEQFF
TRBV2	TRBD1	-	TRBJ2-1	TGTGCCAGTAACAGGGGGCTGAATGAGCAGTTCTTC	CASNRGLNEQFF